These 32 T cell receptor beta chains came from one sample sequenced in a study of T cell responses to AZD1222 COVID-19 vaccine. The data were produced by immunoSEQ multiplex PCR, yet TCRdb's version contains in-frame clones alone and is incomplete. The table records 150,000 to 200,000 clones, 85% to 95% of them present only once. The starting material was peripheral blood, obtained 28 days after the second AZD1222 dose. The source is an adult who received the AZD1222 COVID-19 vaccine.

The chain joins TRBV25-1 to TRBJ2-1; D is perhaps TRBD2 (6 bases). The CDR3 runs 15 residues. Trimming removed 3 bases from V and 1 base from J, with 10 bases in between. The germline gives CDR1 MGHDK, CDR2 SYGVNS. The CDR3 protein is CASSETRRSYNEQFF. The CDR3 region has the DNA TGTGCCAGCAGTGAGACTAGAAGGTCCTACAATGAGCAGTTCTTC. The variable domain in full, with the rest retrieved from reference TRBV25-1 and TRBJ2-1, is EADIYQTPRYLVIGTGKKITLECSQTMGHDKMYWYQQDPGMELHLIHYSYGVNSTEKGDLSSESTVSRIRTEHFPLTLESARPSHTSQYLCASSETRRSYNEQFFGPGTRLTVL.

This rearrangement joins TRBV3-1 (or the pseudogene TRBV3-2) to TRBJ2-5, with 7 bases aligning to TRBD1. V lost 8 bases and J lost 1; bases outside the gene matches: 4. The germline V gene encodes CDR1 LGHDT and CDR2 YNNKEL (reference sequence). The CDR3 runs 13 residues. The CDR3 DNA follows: TGTGCCAGCGCCGACAGGGTCCAAGAGACCCAGTACTTC. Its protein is CASADRVQETQYF.

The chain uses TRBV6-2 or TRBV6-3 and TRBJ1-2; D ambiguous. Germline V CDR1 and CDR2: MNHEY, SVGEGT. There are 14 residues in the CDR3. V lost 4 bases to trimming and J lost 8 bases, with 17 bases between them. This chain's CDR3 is CASSSSGRMGGYTF. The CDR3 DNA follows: TGTGCCAGCAGTTCTTCCGGCCGCATGGGCGGCTACACCTTC.

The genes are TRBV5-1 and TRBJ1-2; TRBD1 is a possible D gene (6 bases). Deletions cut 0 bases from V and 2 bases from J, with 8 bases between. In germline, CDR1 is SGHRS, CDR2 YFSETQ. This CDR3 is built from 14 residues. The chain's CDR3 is CASSLVGGNYGYTF. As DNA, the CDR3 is TGCGCCAGCAGCTTGGTAGGGGGAAACTATGGCTACACCTTC.

The CDR3 sequence: CASSPPRGGTHSYEQYF. The CDR3 region has the DNA TGTGCCAGCAGCCCACCCCGGGGCGGGACTCACTCCTACGAGCAGTACTTC. This chain joins TRBV14 and TRBJ2-7; perhaps TRBD2 as D (6 bases). Germline loops: CDR1 SGHDN, CDR2 FVKESK. The CDR3 is made up of 17 amino acids. Trimming pared 4 bases from V and 0 bases from J, leaving 19 bases between.

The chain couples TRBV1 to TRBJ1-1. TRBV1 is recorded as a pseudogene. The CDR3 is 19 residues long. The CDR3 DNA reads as TGCACCAGCAGCCAAGATCCACAGGTTCACCCCGGGGGGTACACTGAAGCTTTCTTT. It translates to CTSSQDPQVHPGGYTEAFF.

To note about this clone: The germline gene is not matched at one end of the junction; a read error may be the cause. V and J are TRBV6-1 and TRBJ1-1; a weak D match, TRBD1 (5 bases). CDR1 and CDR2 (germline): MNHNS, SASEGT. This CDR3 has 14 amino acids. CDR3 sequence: CVSSEGAVNTEAFF. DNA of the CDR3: TGTGTCAGCAGTGAAGGGGCAGTGAACACTGAAGCTTTCTTT.

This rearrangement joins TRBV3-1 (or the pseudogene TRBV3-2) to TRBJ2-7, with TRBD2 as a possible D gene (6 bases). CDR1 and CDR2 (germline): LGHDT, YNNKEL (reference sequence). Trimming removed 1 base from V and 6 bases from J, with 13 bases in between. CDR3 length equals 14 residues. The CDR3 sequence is CASSQGPGTAEQYF. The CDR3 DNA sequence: TGTGCCAGCAGCCAAGGACCCGGGACTGCCGAGCAGTACTTC.

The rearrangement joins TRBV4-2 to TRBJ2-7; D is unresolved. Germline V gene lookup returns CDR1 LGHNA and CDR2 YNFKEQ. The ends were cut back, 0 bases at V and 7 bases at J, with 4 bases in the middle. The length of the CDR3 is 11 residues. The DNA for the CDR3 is TGTGCCAGCAGCCAAGATCAAGAGCAGTACTTC. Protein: CASSQDQEQYF.

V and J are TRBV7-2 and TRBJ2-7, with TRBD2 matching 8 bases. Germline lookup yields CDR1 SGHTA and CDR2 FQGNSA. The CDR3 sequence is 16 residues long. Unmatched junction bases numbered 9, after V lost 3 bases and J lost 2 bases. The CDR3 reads CASSFVAGGPPYEQYF. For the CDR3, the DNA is TGTGCCAGCAGCTTTGTTGCGGGAGGCCCCCCCTACGAGCAGTACTTC.

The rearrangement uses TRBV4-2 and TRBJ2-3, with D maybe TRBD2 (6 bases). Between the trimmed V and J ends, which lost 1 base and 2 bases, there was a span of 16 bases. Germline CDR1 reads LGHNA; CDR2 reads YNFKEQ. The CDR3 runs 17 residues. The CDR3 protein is CASSQGLRGPVTDTQYF. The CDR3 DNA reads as TGTGCCAGCAGCCAAGGTTTGCGGGGCCCGGTCACAGATACGCAGTATTTT.

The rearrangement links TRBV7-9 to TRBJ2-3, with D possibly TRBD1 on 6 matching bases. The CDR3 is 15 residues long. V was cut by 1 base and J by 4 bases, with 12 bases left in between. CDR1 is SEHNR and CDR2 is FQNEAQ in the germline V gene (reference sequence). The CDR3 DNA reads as TGTGCCAGCAGCTTAGTACAGGGAGCAGCAGATACGCAGTATTTT. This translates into CASSLVQGAADTQYF. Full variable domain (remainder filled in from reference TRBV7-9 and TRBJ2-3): DTGVSQNPRHKITKRGQNVTFRCDPISEHNRLYWYRQTLGQGPEFLTYFQNEAQLEKSRLLSDRFSAERPKGSFSTLEIQRTEQGDSAMYLCASSLVQGAADTQYFGPGTRLTVL.

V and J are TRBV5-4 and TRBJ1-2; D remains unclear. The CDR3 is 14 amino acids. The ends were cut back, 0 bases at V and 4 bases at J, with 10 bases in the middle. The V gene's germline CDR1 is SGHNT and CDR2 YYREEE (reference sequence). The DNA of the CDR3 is TGTGCCAGCAGCTTGGGGACCAATACCTATGGCTACACCTTC. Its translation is CASSLGTNTYGYTF.

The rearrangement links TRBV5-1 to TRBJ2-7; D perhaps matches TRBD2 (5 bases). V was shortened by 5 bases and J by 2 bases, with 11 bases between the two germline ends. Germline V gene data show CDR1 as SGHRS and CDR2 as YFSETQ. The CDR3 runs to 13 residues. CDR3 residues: CASRLEGPYEQYF. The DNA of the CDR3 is TGCGCCAGCAGGTTAGAGGGTCCCTACGAGCAGTACTTC. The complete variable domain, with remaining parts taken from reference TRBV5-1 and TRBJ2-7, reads KAGVTQTPRYLIKTRGQQVTLSCSPISGHRSVSWYQQTPGQGLQFLFEYFSETQRNKGNFPGRFSGRQFSNSRSEMNVSTLELGDSALYLCASRLEGPYEQYFGPGTRLTVT.

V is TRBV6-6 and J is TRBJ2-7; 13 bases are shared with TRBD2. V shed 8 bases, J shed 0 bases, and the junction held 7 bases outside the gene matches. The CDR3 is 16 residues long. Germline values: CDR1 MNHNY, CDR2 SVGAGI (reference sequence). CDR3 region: CASYGWTSGSSYEQYF. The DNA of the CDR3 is TGTGCCAGCTACGGCTGGACTAGCGGGAGCTCCTACGAGCAGTACTTC.

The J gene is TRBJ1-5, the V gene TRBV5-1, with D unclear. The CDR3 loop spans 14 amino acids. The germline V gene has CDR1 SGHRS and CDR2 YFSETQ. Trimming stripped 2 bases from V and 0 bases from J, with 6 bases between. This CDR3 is CASSFDGSNQPQHF. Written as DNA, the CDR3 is TGCGCCAGCAGCTTTGATGGTAGCAATCAGCCCCAGCATTTT. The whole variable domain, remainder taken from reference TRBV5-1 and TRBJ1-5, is KAGVTQTPRYLIKTRGQQVTLSCSPISGHRSVSWYQQTPGQGLQFLFEYFSETQRNKGNFPGRFSGRQFSNSRSEMNVSTLELGDSALYLCASSFDGSNQPQHFGDGTRLSIL.

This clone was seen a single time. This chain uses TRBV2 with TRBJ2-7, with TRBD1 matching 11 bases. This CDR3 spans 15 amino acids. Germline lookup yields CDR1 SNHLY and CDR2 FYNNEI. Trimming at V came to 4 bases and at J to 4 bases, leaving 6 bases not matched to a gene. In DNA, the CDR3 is TGTGCCAGCAGTGCTGGACAGGGGGCGAGATACGAGCAGTACTTC. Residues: CASSAGQGARYEQYF.

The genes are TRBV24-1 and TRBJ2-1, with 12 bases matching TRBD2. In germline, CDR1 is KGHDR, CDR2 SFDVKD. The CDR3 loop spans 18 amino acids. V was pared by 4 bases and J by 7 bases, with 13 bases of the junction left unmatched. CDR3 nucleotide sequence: TGTGCCACCAGTGACACTCCCCTGACTAGCGGGAGCGCTAATGAGCAGTTCTTC. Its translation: CATSDTPLTSGSANEQFF.

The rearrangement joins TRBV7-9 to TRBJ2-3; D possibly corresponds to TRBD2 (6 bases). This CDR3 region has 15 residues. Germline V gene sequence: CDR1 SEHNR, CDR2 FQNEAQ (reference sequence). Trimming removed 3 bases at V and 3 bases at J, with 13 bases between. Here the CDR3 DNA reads TGTGCCAGCAGCTTTGCCGGGACTGTGACAGATACGCAGTATTTT. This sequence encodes CASSFAGTVTDTQYF.

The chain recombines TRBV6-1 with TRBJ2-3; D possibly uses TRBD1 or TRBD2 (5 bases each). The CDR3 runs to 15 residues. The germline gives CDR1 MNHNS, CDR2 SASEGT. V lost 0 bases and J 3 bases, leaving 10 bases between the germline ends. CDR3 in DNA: TGTGCCAGCAGTGAAGCACCGGGGCCAACAGATACGCAGTATTTT. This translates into CASSEAPGPTDTQYF.

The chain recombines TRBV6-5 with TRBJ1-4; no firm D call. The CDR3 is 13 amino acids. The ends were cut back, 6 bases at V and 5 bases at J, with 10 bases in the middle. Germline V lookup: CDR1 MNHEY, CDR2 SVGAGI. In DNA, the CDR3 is TGTGCCAGCAGCCCCTATGGGAATGAAAAACTGTTTTTT. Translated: CASSPYGNEKLFF.

CDR3 sequence: CASLLIEGRSTYEQYF. CDR3 DNA sequence: TGTGCCAGCCTGCTAATTGAGGGCAGATCAACCTACGAGCAGTACTTC. The rearrangement links TRBV2 to TRBJ2-7; D possibly corresponds to TRBD2 (5 bases). V was trimmed by 8 bases and J by 2 bases, leaving 22 bases between them. CDR3 length: 16 amino acids. Germline CDR1 SNHLY, CDR2 FYNNEI.

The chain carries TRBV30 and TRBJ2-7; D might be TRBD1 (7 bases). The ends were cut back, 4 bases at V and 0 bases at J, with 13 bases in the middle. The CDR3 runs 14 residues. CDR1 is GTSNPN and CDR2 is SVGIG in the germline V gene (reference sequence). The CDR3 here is CAWNGQGGSYEQYF. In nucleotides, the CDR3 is TGTGCCTGGAATGGGCAGGGGGGCTCCTACGAGCAGTACTTC.

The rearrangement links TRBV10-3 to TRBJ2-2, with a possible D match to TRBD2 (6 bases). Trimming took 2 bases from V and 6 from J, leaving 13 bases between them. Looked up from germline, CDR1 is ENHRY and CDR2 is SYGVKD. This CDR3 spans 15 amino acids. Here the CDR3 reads CAISEPDRDSGELFF. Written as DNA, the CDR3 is TGTGCCATCAGTGAGCCCGACCGGGACTCCGGGGAGCTGTTTTTT.

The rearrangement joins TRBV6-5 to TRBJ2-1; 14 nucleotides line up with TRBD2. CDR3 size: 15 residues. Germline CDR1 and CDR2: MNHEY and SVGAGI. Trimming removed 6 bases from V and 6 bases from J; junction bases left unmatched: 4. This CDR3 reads CASSGLAGGPNEQFF. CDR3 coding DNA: TGTGCCAGCAGCGGACTAGCGGGAGGACCCAATGAGCAGTTCTTC.

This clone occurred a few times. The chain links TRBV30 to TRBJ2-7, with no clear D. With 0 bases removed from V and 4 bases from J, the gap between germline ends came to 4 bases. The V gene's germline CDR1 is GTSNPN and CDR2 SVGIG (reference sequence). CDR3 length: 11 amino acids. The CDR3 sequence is CAWSVGYEQYF. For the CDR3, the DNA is TGTGCCTGGAGTGTGGGTTACGAGCAGTACTTC.

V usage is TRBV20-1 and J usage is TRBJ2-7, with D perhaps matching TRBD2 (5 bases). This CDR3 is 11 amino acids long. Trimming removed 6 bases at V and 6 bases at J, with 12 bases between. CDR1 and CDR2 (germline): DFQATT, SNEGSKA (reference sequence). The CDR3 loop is CSAQTRIEQYF. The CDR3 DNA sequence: TGCAGTGCGCAAACTAGGATCGAGCAGTACTTC.

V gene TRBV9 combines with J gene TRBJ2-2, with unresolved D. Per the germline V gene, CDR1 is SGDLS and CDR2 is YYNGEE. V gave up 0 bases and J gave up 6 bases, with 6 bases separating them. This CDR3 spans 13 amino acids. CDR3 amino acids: CASSVGLAGELFF. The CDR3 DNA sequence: TGTGCCAGCAGCGTAGGGCTAGCCGGGGAGCTGTTTTTT.

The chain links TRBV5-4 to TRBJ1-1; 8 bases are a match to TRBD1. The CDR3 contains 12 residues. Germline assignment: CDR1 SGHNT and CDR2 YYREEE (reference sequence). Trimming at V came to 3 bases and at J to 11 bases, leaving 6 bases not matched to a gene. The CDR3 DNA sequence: TGTGCCAGCAGCTCACTGGACAGGGTCGCTTTCTTT. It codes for CASSSLDRVAFF.

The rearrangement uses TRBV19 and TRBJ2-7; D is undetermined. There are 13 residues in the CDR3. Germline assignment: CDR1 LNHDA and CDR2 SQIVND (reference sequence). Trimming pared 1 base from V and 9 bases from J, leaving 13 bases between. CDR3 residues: CASSIVFPGRQYF. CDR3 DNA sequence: TGTGCCAGTAGTATAGTCTTCCCAGGTCGGCAGTACTTC.

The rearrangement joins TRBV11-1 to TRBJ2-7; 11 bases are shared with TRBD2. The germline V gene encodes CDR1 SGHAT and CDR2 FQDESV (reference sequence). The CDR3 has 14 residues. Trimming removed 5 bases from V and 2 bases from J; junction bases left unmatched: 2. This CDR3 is CASSGTSGTYEQYF. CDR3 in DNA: TGTGCCAGCAGCGGGACTAGCGGCACCTACGAGCAGTACTTC.

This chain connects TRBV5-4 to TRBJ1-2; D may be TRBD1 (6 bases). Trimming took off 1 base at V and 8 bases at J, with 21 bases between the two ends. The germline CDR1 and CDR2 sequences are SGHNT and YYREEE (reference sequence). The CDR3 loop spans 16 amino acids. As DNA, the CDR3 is TGTGCCAGCAGCTTGATCGGGCAGGGGAATTCTCAGGGCTACACCTTC. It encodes CASSLIGQGNSQGYTF.